This T cell receptor (beta chain) was sequenced in a study of cytomegalovirus exposure and HLA in healthy donors. Study conclusions and caveats: The tendency of first-cohort TCR clusters to co-occur in the 120 or so validation repertoires was the finding of a later analysis.

Assay used: immunoSEQ multiplex PCR; TCRdb lists only in-frame clones, some missing. The sample has about 58,000 clones; over 85% are singletons. CDR1 is MNHNS, CDR2 SASEGT, per germline. Trimming left V 6 bases short and J 1 base short, with 7 bases between. The CDR3 totals 13 residues. Note on this clone: No antigen is known for it.

Sequencing was performed on PBMCs. The genes are TRBV6-1 and TRBJ2-1, with D perhaps TRBD1 (5 bases). The TCR originated in a man aged 18 to 30 in good health and CMV-seronegative. The CDR3 DNA reads TGTGCCAGCAGAGGGGATTCCTACAATGAGCAGTTCTTC. Protein product: CASRGDSYNEQFF.